The 7 T cell receptor beta chains below all came from one sample that was sequenced in a study of long-term antiretroviral therapy in people with HIV. Sequencing used immunoSEQ v3.0 at survey level. Clones were read by immunoSEQ multiplex PCR, and TCRdb kept only the in-frame ones, dropping some. The repertoire has 20,000 to 30,000 clones, about 86% of them found once; the top ten carry less than 4.5%. Sequenced material: unsorted PBMCs, taken 1.9 years after starting antiretroviral therapy. Source of these receptors: a woman aged 30 to 39 with HIV.

This rearrangement joins TRBV7-9 to TRBJ1-1; D might be TRBD1 (5 bases). Germline CDR1 is SEHNR and CDR2 is FQNEAQ (reference sequence). The V gene lost 5 bases and the J gene lost 0 bases, with 10 bases spanning the gap. The CDR3 length is 14 residues. The CDR3 region is CASSRGVLNTEAFF. The CDR3 DNA sequence: TGTGCCAGCAGCAGAGGGGTGTTGAACACTGAAGCTTTCTTT.

This rearrangement joins TRBV6-1 to TRBJ1-5, with D unclear. V dropped 4 bases and J dropped 0 bases, with 10 bases sitting between them. Germline-derived CDR1 and CDR2 are MNHNS and SASEGT. The CDR3 loop spans 15 amino acids. The CDR3 DNA is TGTGCCAGCAGTGCATCCACAGTTAGCAATCAGCCCCAGCATTTT. Its protein product is CASSASTVSNQPQHF.

The table lists this clone with a count of one. V gene TRBV18 combines with J gene TRBJ2-1; 7 bases fit TRBD1. CDR1 is KGHSH and CDR2 is LQKENI in the germline V gene. The CDR3 contains 14 residues. V dropped 1 base and J dropped 7; count of bases not matched to a gene: 4. The DNA for the CDR3 is TGTGCCAGCTCACCACGGGGACAGCGGAATGAGCAGTTCTTC. Its protein is CASSPRGQRNEQFF.

V is TRBV19 and J is TRBJ2-3, with D perhaps matching TRBD1 (5 bases). Between the trimmed V and J ends, which lost 0 bases and 7 bases, there was a span of 8 bases. Germline V lookup: CDR1 LNHDA, CDR2 SQIVND (reference sequence). The CDR3 covers 13 residues. This chain's CDR3 is CASSIDPGNTQYF. DNA for the CDR3: TGTGCCAGTAGTATAGATCCAGGGAATACGCAGTATTTT. Together with reference TRBV19 and TRBJ2-3, the CDR3 gives the full variable domain: DGGITQSPKYLFRKEGQNVTLSCEQNLNHDAMYWYRQDPGQGLRLIYYSQIVNDFQKGDIAEGYSVSREKKESFPLTVTSAQKNPTAFYLCASSIDPGNTQYFGPGTRLTVL.

This chain joins TRBV27 and TRBJ1-1, with D hard to call. Trimming took off 10 bases at V and 4 bases at J, with 10 bases between the two ends. CDR3 length: 11 amino acids. Germline V CDR1 and CDR2: MNHEY, SMNVEV (reference sequence). This CDR3 is CATLRGTEAFF. As DNA, the CDR3 is TGTGCCACCCTTCGGGGCACTGAAGCTTTCTTT.

This sequence joins TRBV5-1 and TRBJ1-5; D may be TRBD1 (5 bases). Trimming removed 1 base from V and 6 bases from J, with 14 bases in between. CDR3 length: 15 amino acids. Germline CDR1 is SGHRS and CDR2 is YFSETQ. The CDR3 region is CASSLTAGGGQPQHF. The CDR3 nucleotides are TGCGCCAGCAGCTTGACAGCGGGGGGGGGTCAGCCCCAGCATTTT.

The rearrangement joins TRBV7-8 to TRBJ1-1; D remains ambiguous. Germline values: CDR1 SGHVS, CDR2 FQNEAQ. V lost 4 bases to trimming and J lost 1 base, with 25 bases between them. This CDR3 has 19 residues. The CDR3 DNA sequence: TGTGCCAGCAGCTCCCGACCCTCCAGTCCCGATAAAAAGAACACTGAAGCTTTCTTT. This sequence encodes CASSSRPSSPDKKNTEAFF.